This TCR beta chain was retrieved from a study of post-analysis software for immune sequencing data. The CDR3 totals 15 residues. The trim removed 3 bases at V and 9 bases at J, leaving 10 bases unmatched. Per the germline V gene, CDR1 is SGHAT and CDR2 is FQNNGV. Study observations and caveats: A handful of TRBV segments (TRBV5-6, TRBV5-1 and TRBV20-1 among them) occurred more frequently in patients than in controls.

This clonotype was counted ten times or more. The target antigen is unknown. cDNA libraries of TCR beta carried unique molecular identifiers. In TCRdb, the PCR reads were re-called with MiXCR into one record per CDR3 protein. Found here are around 200,000 distinct CDR3 sequences, around 29% of them singletons; the top ten hold around 3.2%. This clonotype was sampled from a girl aged 2 to 17 with multiple sclerosis. This chain joins TRBV11-2 and TRBJ2-1; 8 bases match TRBD2. Sequencing was done on a sample of blood. CDR3 DNA sequence: TGTGCCAGCAGCTTGCTAAGCGGGAGTTACGGTGAGCAGTTCTTC. Translated: CASSLLSGSYGEQFF.